Below, 23 T cell receptor beta chains from the same sample are listed, as sequenced in a study of blood T cell repertoires in COVID-19. The table came from immunoSEQ multiplex PCR; TCRdb's copy has only in-frame clones and leaves some out. The sample records 280,000 or so clones, roughly 87% being singletons. Source material: peripheral blood. The receptors were sampled from a man younger than 35 with active or convalescent COVID-19.

V gene TRBV19 combines with J gene TRBJ1-4; 9 bases match TRBD1. Germline V lookup: CDR1 LNHDA, CDR2 SQIVND (reference sequence). Trimming removed 3 bases from V and 8 bases from J; junction bases left unmatched: 4. This CDR3 contains 14 residues. The CDR3 loop is CASSMGQGWEKLFF. The CDR3 coding sequence is TGTGCCAGTAGTATGGGACAGGGATGGGAAAAACTGTTTTTT.

This chain joins TRBV4-3 and TRBJ1-1; 8 nucleotides match TRBD1. The CDR3 is made up of 15 amino acids. V trimming: 0 bases; J trimming: 7 bases; junction bases outside the gene matches: 7. The germline CDR1 and CDR2 sequences are LGHNA and YSLEER. CDR3 DNA: TGCGCCAGCAGCCAAGATGGAACAGGACAGGGTGAAGCTTTCTTT. Residues: CASSQDGTGQGEAFF.

J is TRBJ1-5 and V is TRBV19; 7 positions agree with TRBD1. The V gene's germline CDR1 is LNHDA and CDR2 SQIVND (reference sequence). The CDR3 consists of 15 residues. The ends lost 6 bases at V and 0 bases at J; junction bases unmatched: 5. CDR3 in DNA: TGTGCCAGTAGCCCGGGACAGACTAGCAATCAGCCCCAGCATTTT. Its protein product is CASSPGQTSNQPQHF.

This rearrangement joins TRBV15 to TRBJ2-7; D call uncertain. This CDR3 has 13 residues. Between the trimmed V and J ends, which lost 0 bases and 4 bases, there was a span of 7 bases. Germline lookup yields CDR1 LNHNV and CDR2 YYDKDF (reference sequence). The DNA for the CDR3 is TGTGCCACCAGCAGAGATAGAGAGTACGAGCAGTACTTC. Translated: CATSRDREYEQYF.

V is TRBV5-5 and J is TRBJ2-5; D is perhaps TRBD2 (6 bases). V was cut by 1 base and J by 5 bases, with 15 bases left in between. CDR1 and CDR2 from the germline V gene are SGHKS and YYEKEE (reference sequence). The CDR3 has 15 residues. The CDR3 DNA follows: TGTGCCAGCAGCTTGAGCCCCGGGGGACGGGAGACCCAGTACTTC. Translation: CASSLSPGGRETQYF.

This chain links TRBV5-6 with TRBJ1-1; D is ambiguous. Deletions cut 5 bases from V and 1 base from J, with 9 bases between. The CDR3 is 13 residues long. Germline V gives CDR1 SGHDT, CDR2 YYEEEE. The CDR3 sequence is CASRTGENTEAFF. CDR3 sequence (DNA): TGTGCCAGCAGAACCGGGGAGAACACTGAAGCTTTCTTT. Based on the CDR3 plus reference TRBV5-6 and TRBJ1-1, the full variable domain is DAGVTQSPTHLIKTRGQQVTLRCSPKSGHDTVSWYQQALGQGPQFIFQYYEEEERQRGNFPDRFSGHQFPNYSSELNVNALLLGDSALYLCASRTGENTEAFFGQGTRLTVV.

The chain combines TRBV4-2 with TRBJ2-7; a weak D match, TRBD1 (5 bases). The CDR3 loop spans 15 amino acids. From germline, CDR1 is LGHNA and CDR2 YNFKEQ. V lost 0 bases and J lost 5, with 14 bases in between. As DNA, the CDR3 is TGTGCCAGCAGCCAAGATCCAGGGATGACACACGAGCAGTACTTC. Amino acids: CASSQDPGMTHEQYF.

This clone is medium-sized by share. The chain uses TRBV10-1 and TRBJ1-5; TRBD1 agrees at 7 bases. The trim removed 8 bases at V and 0 bases at J, leaving 25 bases unmatched. This CDR3 has 21 residues. CDR1 is WNHNN and CDR2 is SYGVQD in the germline V gene (reference sequence). CDR3 residues: CASRPGLSATGNEDSNQPQHF. The CDR3 DNA reads as TGCGCCAGCCGGCCCGGCCTATCCGCGACAGGGAATGAGGATAGCAATCAGCCCCAGCATTTT.

The chain couples TRBV9 to TRBJ2-7; tentatively, D is TRBD2 (6 bases). The V gene lost 4 bases and the J gene lost 5 bases, with 19 bases spanning the gap. Per germline, CDR1 SGDLS and CDR2 YYNGEE. The CDR3 length is 15 residues. As DNA, the CDR3 is TGTGCCAGCAGCTCAGGGACTTCGCCGGGGGACGAGCAGTACTTC. It codes for CASSSGTSPGDEQYF.

CDR3 DNA: TGCGCCAGCAGCTACGCTGGGGGGGATACGCAGTATTTT. It yields the protein CASSYAGGDTQYF. This chain joins TRBV5-1 and TRBJ2-3; possibly TRBD2 for D (6 bases). With 3 bases removed from V and 6 bases from J, the gap between germline ends came to 11 bases. Germline V gene lookup returns CDR1 SGHRS and CDR2 YFSETQ. The CDR3 runs to 13 residues.

This chain connects TRBV9 to TRBJ2-6, with D possibly being TRBD2 (6 bases). Germline V gene data show CDR1 as SGDLS and CDR2 as YYNGEE. V was trimmed by 1 base and J by 2 bases, leaving 13 bases between them. The CDR3 loop spans 17 amino acids. The chain's CDR3 is CASSVPAGLAGANVLTF. As DNA, the CDR3 is TGTGCCAGCAGCGTACCGGCGGGACTTGCTGGGGCCAACGTCCTGACTTTC.

This clone was recorded only once. CDR3 DNA: TGTGCCAGCAGCGCCCAGACAGGGGCCATCACAGATACGCAGTATTTT. It specifies CASSAQTGAITDTQYF. The rearrangement joins TRBV9 to TRBJ2-3; the match to TRBD1 covers 8 bases. The CDR3 extends over 16 amino acids. The V segment lost 3 bases and the J segment 2 bases; nucleotides outside the gene matches: 8. Germline CDR1 is SGDLS and CDR2 is YYNGEE.

J is TRBJ2-2 and V is TRBV29-1; possible D gene TRBD2, 7 bases. V gave up 4 bases and J gave up 5 bases, with 14 bases separating them. Germline V lookup: CDR1 SQVTM, CDR2 ANQGSEA. The CDR3 is made up of 14 amino acids. CDR3 bases: TGCAGCGTTGGCGGGGGCGCTTGGACCGGGGAGCTGTTTTTT. Its protein product is CSVGGGAWTGELFF.

This clone showed up just once. The chain recombines TRBV7-2 with TRBJ2-5; 8 bases are shared with TRBD2. Trimming at V came to 0 bases and at J to 7 bases, leaving 7 bases not matched to a gene. The CDR3 has 15 residues. In germline, CDR1 is SGHTA, CDR2 FQGNSA. CDR3 protein: CASSLAQAGVGTQYF. The CDR3 DNA sequence: TGTGCCAGCAGCTTAGCTCAAGCGGGGGTAGGGACCCAGTACTTC.

The chain uses TRBV7-9 and TRBJ1-1, with a possible D match to TRBD1 (5 bases). In germline, CDR1 is SEHNR, CDR2 FQNEAQ (reference sequence). V gave up 3 bases and J gave up 9 bases, with 8 bases separating them. The CDR3 length is 11 residues. This CDR3 is CASSFSGKAFF. The DNA for the CDR3 is TGTGCCAGCAGCTTCTCAGGGAAAGCTTTCTTT.

The chain has TRBV5-5 and TRBJ2-7; the match to TRBD1 covers 8 bases. V shed 3 bases and J 2 bases; nucleotides not matched to a gene: 7. This CDR3 comprises 15 residues. CDR1 and CDR2 (germline): SGHKS, YYEKEE (reference sequence). CDR3: CASSSRTGPTYEQYF. As DNA, the CDR3 is TGTGCCAGCAGCTCGAGGACAGGGCCCACCTACGAGCAGTACTTC.

The chain links TRBV7-6 to TRBJ1-5; D is ambiguous. Germline CDR1 is SGHVS and CDR2 is FNYEAQ. CDR3 length: 15 residues. The germline V and J ends were trimmed by 1 base and 10 bases, with 17 bases remaining between them. CDR3 sequence reads: CASSLDGVTFRPQHF. DNA for the CDR3: TGTGCCAGCAGCTTAGATGGAGTAACATTTCGCCCCCAGCATTTT. Variable domain in full (rest from reference TRBV7-6 and TRBJ1-5): GAGVSQSPRYKVTKRGQDVALRCDPISGHVSLYWYRQALGQGPEFLTYFNYEAQQDKSGLPNDRFSAERPEGSISTLTIQRTEQRDSAMYRCASSLDGVTFRPQHFGDGTRLSIL.

CDR3 in DNA: TGTGCCAGCAGCTTACGGACTAGCGGGGGGCAGGGAGATACGCAGTATTTT. Amino acids: CASSLRTSGGQGDTQYF. The V gene is TRBV7-2, the J gene TRBJ2-3, with 14 nucleotides matching TRBD2. CDR3 length equals 17 residues. Germline V gene sequence: CDR1 SGHTA, CDR2 FQGNSA. Trimming cost V 2 bases and J 5 bases; bases outside gene matches: 6.

This clone was picked up many times. The chain's CDR3 is CASSAGQRTGQYF. CDR3 sequence (DNA): TGTGCCAGCTCAGCGGGACAGCGGACGGGGCAGTACTTC. The rearrangement joins TRBV18 to TRBJ2-7; possibly TRBD1 for D (7 bases). Trimming removed 5 bases at V and 9 bases at J, with 17 bases between. The CDR3 runs to 13 residues. CDR1 is KGHSH and CDR2 is LQKENI in the germline V gene. The full variable domain, in which reference TRBV18 and TRBJ2-7 provide the parts outside the CDR3, is NAGVMQNPRHLVRRRGQEARLRCSPMKGHSHVYWYRQLPEEGLKFMVYLQKENIIDESGMPKERFSAEFPKEGPSILRIQQVVRGDSAAYFCASSAGQRTGQYFGPGTRLTVT.

This clone has a single count. This CDR3 is CASSLKTPKNNEQFF. The DNA of the CDR3 is TGTGCCAGCAGCTTAAAAACACCCAAGAACAATGAGCAGTTCTTC. This chain links TRBV7-9 with TRBJ2-1, with no clear D. This CDR3 is 15 amino acids long. Deletions cut 2 bases from V and 5 bases from J, with 13 bases between. Germline loops: CDR1 SEHNR, CDR2 FQNEAQ (reference sequence).

The chain combines TRBV9 with TRBJ2-3; 15 bases agree with TRBD2. Germline V gene sequence: CDR1 SGDLS, CDR2 YYNGEE. V lost 0 bases and J lost 3; bases outside the gene matches: 2. The CDR3 runs 17 residues. CDR3 coding DNA: TGTGCCAGCAGCGTAGGGACTAGCGGGGGGGCGACAGATACGCAGTATTTT. Translating gives CASSVGTSGGATDTQYF. The full variable domain, with the rest looked up from reference TRBV9 and TRBJ2-3, is DSGVTQTPKHLITATGQRVTLRCSPRSGDLSVYWYQQSLDQGLQFLIQYYNGEERAKGNILERFSAQQFPDLHSELNLSSLELGDSALYFCASSVGTSGGATDTQYFGPGTRLTVL.

J is TRBJ1-2 and V is TRBV6-2 or TRBV6-3; 12 nucleotides align to TRBD1. The CDR3 is 16 amino acids. Germline CDR1 and CDR2: MNHEY and SVGEGT. Trimming at V came to 5 bases and at J to 3 bases, leaving 7 bases not matched to a gene. CDR3 region: CASSRAGTGGDYGYTF. The CDR3 DNA reads TGTGCCAGCAGTCGGGCCGGGACAGGGGGCGACTATGGCTACACCTTC.

This clone came up a few times. The chain combines TRBV25-1 with TRBJ1-3, with D possibly TRBD1 on 5 matching bases. This CDR3 has 17 residues. Germline V gene lookup returns CDR1 MGHDK and CDR2 SYGVNS. Trimming took off 5 bases at V and 0 bases at J, with 17 bases between the two ends. Here the CDR3 reads CASSSPTDGGSGNTIYF. For the CDR3, the DNA is TGTGCCAGCAGTTCCCCAACGGACGGGGGCTCTGGAAACACCATATATTTT.